The 14 T cell receptor beta chains reported below all come from one sample, sequenced in a study of radiotherapy plus CTLA-4 blockade in lung cancer. The table came from immunoSEQ multiplex PCR; TCRdb's copy has only in-frame clones and leaves some out. Of more than 40,000 clones in the sample, approximately 70% were seen once. Sequenced material: peripheral blood, taken from a patient treated with radiotherapy plus ipilimumab. These TCRs come from a human donor with non-small cell lung cancer who had a complete response to radiotherapy plus ipilimumab.

The rearrangement uses TRBV19 and TRBJ1-5; 9 nucleotides agree with TRBD1. The CDR3 runs to 15 residues. The germline gives CDR1 LNHDA, CDR2 SQIVND (reference sequence). After removal of 6 bases from V and 6 bases from J, the junction contained 9 bases not matched to a gene. This CDR3 reads CASSLRGQGGQPQHF. CDR3 coding DNA: TGTGCCAGTAGCCTACGGGGACAGGGTGGTCAGCCCCAGCATTTT.

V is TRBV7-9 and J is TRBJ2-2; D gene uncertain. The CDR3 has 12 residues. Per germline, CDR1 SEHNR and CDR2 FQNEAQ (reference sequence). Trimming stripped 3 bases from V and 7 bases from J, with 6 bases between. For the CDR3, the DNA is TGTGCCAGCAGCTTTAGATTCGGGGAGCTGTTTTTT. This codes for CASSFRFGELFF.

This clone was seen a handful of times. The CDR3 region is CASSEINEQFF. CDR3 coding DNA: TGCGCCAGCAGTGAGATAAATGAGCAGTTCTTC. V is TRBV10-2 and J is TRBJ2-1; D uncertain. V was cut by 2 bases and J by 7 bases, with 3 bases left in between. The CDR3 runs 11 residues. Germline values: CDR1 WSHSY, CDR2 SAAADI.

The V call is TRBV28, the J call TRBJ1-5; no reliable D call. The CDR3 is made up of 16 amino acids. The V end lost 1 base, the J end lost 6 bases, and 16 bases lay between the germline ends. Germline V lookup: CDR1 MDHEN, CDR2 SYDVKM. CDR3 in DNA: TGTGCCAGCAGTTTATTTAGTGGGCGGGCAGGTCAGCCCCAGCATTTT. This sequence encodes CASSLFSGRAGQPQHF.

The chain carries TRBV19 and TRBJ2-7; 8 bases align to TRBD1. With V trimmed by 8 bases and J by 6 bases, 12 bases remained unmatched. Germline loops: CDR1 LNHDA, CDR2 SQIVND (reference sequence). The CDR3 runs to 14 residues. CDR3 nucleotides: TGTGCCAGTCGAGAGGACAGGGTCAGAGGCGAGCAGTACTTC. It codes for CASREDRVRGEQYF.

CDR3 loop: CASSQTVSSYNEQFF. The CDR3 DNA follows: TGCGCCAGCAGCCAAACAGTTAGCTCCTACAATGAGCAGTTCTTC. The gene calls are TRBV4-3 and TRBJ2-1; D gene ambiguous. The CDR3 loop spans 15 amino acids. The germline V and J ends were trimmed by 2 bases and 0 bases, with 8 bases remaining between them. CDR1 LGHNA and CDR2 YSLEER come from the germline V gene.

This rearrangement joins TRBV5-4 to TRBJ1-1, with 9 bases matching TRBD1. The CDR3 sequence is 15 residues long. The germline CDR1 and CDR2 sequences are SGHNT and YYREEE (reference sequence). V shed 6 bases, J shed 3 bases, and the junction held 9 bases outside the gene matches. CDR3 loop: CASTRDRVMDTEAFF. CDR3 sequence (DNA): TGTGCCAGCACTCGGGACAGGGTAATGGACACTGAAGCTTTCTTT.

V and J are TRBV13 and TRBJ2-7, with D unclear. CDR3 length: 11 residues. The germline V and J ends were trimmed by 8 bases and 3 bases, with 8 bases remaining between them. CDR1 and CDR2 (germline): PRHDT, FYEKMQ (reference sequence). The DNA of the CDR3 is TGTGCCAGCTCTACGAGCTACGAGCAGTACTTC. This sequence encodes CASSTSYEQYF.

This clone was found a few times. The chain recombines TRBV6-6 with TRBJ1-6, with D possibly matching TRBD1 (6 bases). This CDR3 contains 13 residues. Germline V CDR1 and CDR2: MNHNY, SVGAGI (reference sequence). V was clipped by 5 bases and J by 14 bases, with 16 bases between them. CDR3 protein: CASSPDSLKSLHF. As DNA, the CDR3 is TGTGCCAGCAGTCCGGACAGCCTAAAGTCCCTCCACTTT.

The chain is built from TRBV6-5 and TRBJ1-1; TRBD1 matches at 8 bases. The CDR3 has 13 amino acids. The J segment lost 1 base and the V segment lost 8 bases, leaving 3 bases of the junction unmatched. Germline CDR1 and CDR2: MNHEY and SVGAGI. CDR3 sequence (DNA): TGTGCCAGCCTTGGACAGGGGAACACTGAAGCTTTCTTT. Translated: CASLGQGNTEAFF.

This clone was recorded once. This rearrangement joins TRBV13 to TRBJ2-6; D remains ambiguous. V was clipped by 5 bases and J by 1 base, with 12 bases between them. CDR1 and CDR2 from the germline V gene are PRHDT and FYEKMQ (reference sequence). This CDR3 has 16 residues. The CDR3 nucleotides are TGTGCCAGCAGCCCAATCTATGGTTCTGGGGCCAACGTCCTGACTTTC. It codes for CASSPIYGSGANVLTF.

V gene TRBV2 combines with J gene TRBJ2-5, with 8 bases fitting TRBD1. This CDR3 spans 13 amino acids. Germline CDR1 and CDR2: SNHLY and FYNNEI. Unmatched junction bases numbered 2, after V lost 5 bases and J lost 3 bases. The CDR3 nucleotides are TGTGCCAGCAGTCCGGGACAGGAAGAGACCCAGTACTTC. This encodes CASSPGQEETQYF. The full variable domain, in which reference TRBV2 and TRBJ2-5 provide the parts outside the CDR3, is EPEVTQTPSHQVTQMGQEVILRCVPISNHLYFYWYRQILGQKVEFLVSFYNNEISEKSEIFDDQFSVERPDGSNFTLKIRSTKLEDSAMYFCASSPGQEETQYFGPGTRLLVL.

This chain joins TRBV7-6 and TRBJ1-1; D is perhaps TRBD1 (6 bases). Trimming removed 2 bases from V and 4 bases from J, with 14 bases in between. The germline V gene has CDR1 SGHVS and CDR2 FNYEAQ. The CDR3 totals 15 residues. CDR3 bases: TGTGCCAGCAGCTTAATGAAGGGGGTTGGCACTGAAGCTTTCTTT. This codes for CASSLMKGVGTEAFF.

This clone was found a few times. The chain has TRBV7-6 and TRBJ2-1, with 9 bases matching TRBD1. The CDR3 is made up of 15 amino acids. From germline, CDR1 is SGHVS and CDR2 FNYEAQ. V dropped 5 bases and J dropped 8; count of bases not matched to a gene: 10. CDR3: CASSAGTGILDEQFF. The CDR3 DNA is TGTGCCAGCAGCGCTGGGACAGGGATCCTAGATGAGCAGTTCTTC.